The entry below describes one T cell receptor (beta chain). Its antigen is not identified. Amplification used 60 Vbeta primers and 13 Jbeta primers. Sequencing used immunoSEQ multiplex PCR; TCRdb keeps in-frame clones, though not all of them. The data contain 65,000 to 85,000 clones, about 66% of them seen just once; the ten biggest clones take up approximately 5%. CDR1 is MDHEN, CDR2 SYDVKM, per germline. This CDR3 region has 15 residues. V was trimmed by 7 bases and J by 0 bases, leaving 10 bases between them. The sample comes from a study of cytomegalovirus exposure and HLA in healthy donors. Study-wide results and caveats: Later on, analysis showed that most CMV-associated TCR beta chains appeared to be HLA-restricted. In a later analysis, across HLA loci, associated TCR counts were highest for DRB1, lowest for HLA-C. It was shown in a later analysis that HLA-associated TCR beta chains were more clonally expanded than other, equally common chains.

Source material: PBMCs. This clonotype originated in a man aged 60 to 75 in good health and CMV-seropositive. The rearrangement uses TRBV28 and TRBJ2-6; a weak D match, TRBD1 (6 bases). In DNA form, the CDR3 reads TGTGCCAGCATCCCAGGGGCCTCTGGGGCCAACGTCCTGACTTTC. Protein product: CASIPGASGANVLTF. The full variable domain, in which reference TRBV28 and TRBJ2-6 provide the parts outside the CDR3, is DVKVTQSSRYLVKRTGEKVFLECVQDMDHENMFWYRQDPGLGLRLIYFSYDVKMKEKGDIPEGYSVSREKKERFSLILESASTNQTSMYLCASIPGASGANVLTFGAGSRLTVL.